The 25 T cell receptor beta chains reported below all come from one sample, sequenced in a study of CD8+ T cells in alopecia areata. cDNA prepared by RNA extraction and subsequent reverse transcription served as the template for sequencing. TCRdb's table, derived via immunoSEQ multiplex PCR, lists solely in-frame clones and lacks some. The data show approximately 34,000 clones, roughly half seen once. The sequencing input was NKG2D-high CD8+ T cells sorted from blood. The receptors stem from a human donor with alopecia areata.

J is TRBJ2-7 and V is TRBV4-1, with TRBD2 matching over 8 bases. The trim removed 0 bases at V and 1 base at J, leaving 14 bases unmatched. CDR3 length: 19 amino acids. Looked up from germline, CDR1 is MGHRA and CDR2 is YSYEKL. CDR3 residues: CASSQEPGLGTSLSYEQYF. The CDR3, as DNA: TGCGCCAGCAGCCAAGAACCAGGGCTTGGGACTAGTCTTTCCTACGAGCAGTACTTC.

The chain has TRBV27 and TRBJ2-7, with unresolved D. V shed 3 bases and J shed 2 bases, with 8 bases lying between them. CDR1 is MNHEY, CDR2 SMNVEV, per germline (reference sequence). CDR3 size: 13 residues. For the CDR3, the DNA is TGTGCCAGCAGTTTCTCGCCGGCCTACGAGCAGTACTTC. It translates to CASSFSPAYEQYF.

The gene calls are TRBV5-1 and TRBJ2-7, with 11 bases that match TRBD2. With V trimmed by 2 bases and J by 3 bases, 4 bases remained unmatched. Germline-derived CDR1 and CDR2 are SGHRS and YFSETQ. This CDR3 contains 15 residues. As DNA, the CDR3 is TGCGCCAGCAGCTTAGATGGGACTAGCGGCTACGAGCAGTACTTC. As protein: CASSLDGTSGYEQYF.

This clone was seen only a few times. The chain joins TRBV19 to TRBJ2-5, with D perhaps given as TRBD1 or TRBD2 (6 bases each). The CDR3 is 15 residues long. V lost 5 bases, J lost 4 bases, and 17 bases lay in between. In germline, CDR1 is LNHDA, CDR2 SQIVND (reference sequence). Written as DNA, the CDR3 is TGTGCCAGTAGTCCGGGGGCCTCGGTAGGAGAGACCCAGTACTTC. This sequence encodes CASSPGASVGETQYF.

The V and J genes are TRBV5-1 and TRBJ2-3; unclear D gene. With 0 bases removed from V and 0 bases from J, the gap between germline ends came to 11 bases. This CDR3 comprises 16 residues. Germline V gene sequence: CDR1 SGHRS, CDR2 YFSETQ. As DNA, the CDR3 is TGCGCCAGCAGCTTGGGTAATCCCCTTAGCACAGATACGCAGTATTTT. Protein: CASSLGNPLSTDTQYF.

The chain has TRBV19 and TRBJ1-1, with D perhaps TRBD1 (5 bases). This CDR3 is 15 amino acids long. The V gene lost 5 bases and the J gene lost 5 bases, with 18 bases spanning the gap. The germline gives CDR1 LNHDA, CDR2 SQIVND (reference sequence). In DNA form, the CDR3 reads TGTGCCAGTAGTCCTTCAGGGATCGGGCCAACTGAAGCTTTCTTT. Translation gives CASSPSGIGPTEAFF.

CDR3 loop: CASTEHRGSTDTQYF. CDR3 nucleotide sequence: TGTGCCAGCACCGAACACAGGGGAAGCACAGATACGCAGTATTTT. The genes are TRBV5-4 and TRBJ2-3; 7 nucleotides match TRBD1. This CDR3 is built from 15 residues. The germline V gene encodes CDR1 SGHNT and CDR2 YYREEE (reference sequence). With V trimmed by 6 bases and J by 0 bases, 7 bases remained unmatched. The entire variable domain, with the rest obtained from reference TRBV5-4 and TRBJ2-3, is as follows: ETGVTQSPTHLIKTRGQQVTLRCSSQSGHNTVSWYQQALGQGPQFIFQYYREEENGRGNFPPRFSGLQFPNYSSELNVNALELDDSALYLCASTEHRGSTDTQYFGPGTRLTVL.

Only one count was recorded for this clone. The chain combines TRBV7-9 with TRBJ2-1; a possible D gene is TRBD1 (6 bases). The CDR3 has 16 residues. The germline CDR1 and CDR2 sequences are SEHNR and FQNEAQ (reference sequence). Trimming pared 3 bases from V and 5 bases from J, leaving 17 bases between. DNA of the CDR3: TGTGCCAGCAGCTTTTCGAACAGGGTGATGGACAATGAGCAGTTCTTC. Translating gives CASSFSNRVMDNEQFF.

V and J are TRBV7-9 and TRBJ2-5; TRBD1 matches 7 bases. This CDR3 has 16 amino acids. V lost 3 bases, J lost 0 bases, and 7 bases stayed unmatched. Germline V gene sequence: CDR1 SEHNR, CDR2 FQNEAQ (reference sequence). CDR3 nucleotides: TGTGCCAGCAGCTTGCCCGGACAGGCGTACCAAGAGACCCAGTACTTC. Its protein product is CASSLPGQAYQETQYF.

The J gene is TRBJ1-1, the V gene TRBV5-1; D unresolved. Germline V gene data show CDR1 as SGHRS and CDR2 as YFSETQ. This CDR3 region has 13 residues. The ends were cut back, 0 bases at V and 5 bases at J, with 8 bases in the middle. The CDR3 loop reads CASSLDKMTEAFF. The CDR3 region has the DNA TGCGCCAGCAGCTTGGATAAGATGACTGAAGCTTTCTTT.

Ten or more counts support this clone. The CDR3 is CARTGKGIEAFF. The CDR3 DNA sequence: TGTGCCAGAACAGGGAAGGGGATTGAAGCTTTCTTT. This chain uses TRBV2 with TRBJ1-1, with D possibly TRBD1 on 6 matching bases. The CDR3 consists of 12 residues. The V gene's germline CDR1 is SNHLY and CDR2 FYNNEI. Deletions cut 9 bases from V and 7 bases from J, with 15 bases between.

The chain combines TRBV27 with TRBJ2-7; no clear D gene. CDR1 and CDR2 (germline): MNHEY, SMNVEV (reference sequence). Between the trimmed V and J ends, which lost 5 bases and 3 bases, there was a span of 17 bases. There are 15 residues in the CDR3. CDR3 sequence reads: CASSPLVGDLYEQYF. CDR3 DNA sequence: TGTGCCAGCAGTCCCCTGGTCGGAGACCTCTACGAGCAGTACTTC.

The chain couples TRBV7-3 to TRBJ2-5; the match to TRBD1 covers 11 bases. V was clipped by 4 bases and J by 5 bases; unmatched bases: 6. This CDR3 has 15 residues. Germline V gene data show CDR1 as SGHTA and CDR2 as FQGTGA. CDR3 sequence (DNA): TGTGCCAGCAGCTCCGGGACAGGGGGAACGGAGACCCAGTACTTC. Residues: CASSSGTGGTETQYF.

V and J are TRBV4-3 and TRBJ2-1, with D possibly matching TRBD1 (5 bases). Germline CDR1 is LGHNA and CDR2 is YSLEER. The germline V and J ends were trimmed by 0 bases and 2 bases, with 11 bases remaining between them. This CDR3 is 16 amino acids long. The CDR3 DNA sequence: TGCGCCAGCAGCCAAGACGCGGACACGCCCTACAATGAGCAGTTCTTC. It yields the protein CASSQDADTPYNEQFF.

The chain uses TRBV2 and TRBJ2-5, with D perhaps TRBD2 (6 bases). CDR3 length: 14 amino acids. Trimming took off 11 bases at V and 1 base at J, with 17 bases between the two ends. The germline CDR1 and CDR2 sequences are SNHLY and FYNNEI. CDR3: CAGTPRGPQETQYF. CDR3 sequence (DNA): TGTGCCGGGACCCCGCGGGGCCCCCAAGAGACCCAGTACTTC.

The chain carries TRBV19 and TRBJ2-1, with D perhaps given as TRBD1 or TRBD2 (5 bases each). The V end lost 1 base, the J end lost 0 bases, and 16 bases lay between the germline ends. CDR1 and CDR2 (germline): LNHDA, SQIVND (reference sequence). The CDR3 is 18 residues long. The CDR3 protein is CASSIVIGTASSYNEQFF. CDR3 sequence (DNA): TGTGCCAGTAGTATAGTAATCGGGACGGCTAGCTCCTACAATGAGCAGTTCTTC.

V and J are TRBV6-1 and TRBJ2-3; tentative D call: TRBD2 (6 bases). Per the germline V gene, CDR1 is MNHNS and CDR2 is SASEGT. The germline V and J ends were trimmed by 9 bases and 6 bases, with 19 bases remaining between them. This CDR3 is built from 14 residues. CDR3 residues: CASRASRGMDTQYF. In nucleotides, the CDR3 is TGTGCCAGTAGAGCCTCGCGGGGAATGGATACGCAGTATTTT.

This clone has a single count. The sample carries other DNA sequences with the same CDR3. The genes are TRBV4-1 and TRBJ2-7, with a weak D call TRBD2 (5 bases). In germline, CDR1 is MGHRA, CDR2 YSYEKL. CDR3 length: 13 amino acids. The V and J ends lost 1 base and 1 base respectively, with 5 bases between them. The CDR3 sequence is CASSQGTSYEQYF. The CDR3 DNA sequence: TGCGCCAGCAGCCAAGGGACTTCCTACGAGCAGTACTTC.

This clone was observed a few times. The V call is TRBV7-9, the J call TRBJ2-1, with D possibly TRBD1 on 5 matching bases. Germline V gives CDR1 SEHNR, CDR2 FQNEAQ (reference sequence). V was shortened by 0 bases and J by 8 bases, with 8 bases between the two germline ends. The CDR3 is 13 residues long. This CDR3 reads CASSLAGDDEQFF. DNA of the CDR3: TGTGCCAGCAGCTTAGCAGGGGATGATGAGCAGTTCTTC.

In this sample, this clone turned up a few times. The chain couples TRBV7-9 to TRBJ2-1; TRBD2 matches 7 bases. This CDR3 spans 17 amino acids. Trimming cost V 0 bases and J 5 bases; bases outside gene matches: 10. Germline CDR1 reads SEHNR; CDR2 reads FQNEAQ (reference sequence). CDR3 in amino acids: CASSLAMRLADHNEQFF. The DNA of the CDR3 is TGTGCCAGCAGCTTAGCGATGCGTCTAGCGGACCACAATGAGCAGTTCTTC.

This chain links TRBV29-1 with TRBJ1-1; 11 nucleotides match TRBD1. This CDR3 is built from 15 residues. V was pared by 6 bases and J by 5 bases, with 11 bases of the junction left unmatched. Per the germline V gene, CDR1 is SQVTM and CDR2 is ANQGSEA. Here the CDR3 reads CSVEPGQGVLTEAFF. CDR3 nucleotides: TGCAGCGTGGAACCGGGACAGGGGGTTCTAACTGAAGCTTTCTTT. Variable domain in full (rest from reference TRBV29-1 and TRBJ1-1): SAVISQKPSRDICQRGTSLTIQCQVDSQVTMMFWYRQQPGQSLTLIATANQGSEATYESGFVIDKFPISRPNLTFSTLTVSNMSPEDSSIYLCSVEPGQGVLTEAFFGQGTRLTVV.

This clone was seen only a few times. The chain joins TRBV5-4 to TRBJ2-5; the D gene is possibly TRBD1 (5 bases). V gave up 1 base and J gave up 5 bases, with 9 bases separating them. Germline loops: CDR1 SGHNT, CDR2 YYREEE (reference sequence). This CDR3 spans 13 amino acids. CDR3 amino acids: CASSLPRAETQYF. The CDR3, as DNA: TGTGCCAGCAGCTTGCCCAGGGCGGAGACCCAGTACTTC.

This clone was observed a handful of times. The V and J genes are TRBV5-4 and TRBJ2-2; D uncertain. Germline loops: CDR1 SGHNT, CDR2 YYREEE (reference sequence). V lost 6 bases, J lost 2 bases, and 5 bases lay in between. The CDR3 spans 12 residues. The CDR3 region has the DNA TGTGCCAGCATCGGAAACACCGGGGAGCTGTTTTTT. This sequence encodes CASIGNTGELFF.

In its sample, this clone was seen a few times. This chain links TRBV2 with TRBJ2-1; 8 bases are a match to TRBD2. Per the germline V gene, CDR1 is SNHLY and CDR2 is FYNNEI. Germline trimming cut 6 bases from V and 8 bases from J; bases unmatched to any gene: 12. The CDR3 loop spans 15 amino acids. The CDR3 protein is CASSSPGTRSHEQFF. DNA for the CDR3: TGTGCCAGCAGCTCCCCCGGGACTAGGTCCCATGAGCAGTTCTTC.

This rearrangement joins TRBV4-1 to TRBJ2-5; D remains ambiguous. V lost 0 bases and J lost 2, with 16 bases in between. The CDR3 contains 17 residues. Germline loops: CDR1 MGHRA, CDR2 YSYEKL. CDR3 loop: CASSQDPAGWVQETQYF. The CDR3 DNA is TGCGCCAGCAGCCAAGATCCCGCAGGTTGGGTGCAAGAGACCCAGTACTTC.